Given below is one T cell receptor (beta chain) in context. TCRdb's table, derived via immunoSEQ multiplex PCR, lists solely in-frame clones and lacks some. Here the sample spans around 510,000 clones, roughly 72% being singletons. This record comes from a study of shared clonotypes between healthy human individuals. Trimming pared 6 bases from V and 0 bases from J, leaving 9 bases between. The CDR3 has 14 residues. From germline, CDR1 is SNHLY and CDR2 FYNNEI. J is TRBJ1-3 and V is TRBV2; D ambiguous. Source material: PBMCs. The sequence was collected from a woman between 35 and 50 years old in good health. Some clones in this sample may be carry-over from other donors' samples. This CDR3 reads CASSKEASGNTIYF. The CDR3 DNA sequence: TGTGCCAGCAGCAAGGAAGCCTCTGGAAACACCATATATTTT.